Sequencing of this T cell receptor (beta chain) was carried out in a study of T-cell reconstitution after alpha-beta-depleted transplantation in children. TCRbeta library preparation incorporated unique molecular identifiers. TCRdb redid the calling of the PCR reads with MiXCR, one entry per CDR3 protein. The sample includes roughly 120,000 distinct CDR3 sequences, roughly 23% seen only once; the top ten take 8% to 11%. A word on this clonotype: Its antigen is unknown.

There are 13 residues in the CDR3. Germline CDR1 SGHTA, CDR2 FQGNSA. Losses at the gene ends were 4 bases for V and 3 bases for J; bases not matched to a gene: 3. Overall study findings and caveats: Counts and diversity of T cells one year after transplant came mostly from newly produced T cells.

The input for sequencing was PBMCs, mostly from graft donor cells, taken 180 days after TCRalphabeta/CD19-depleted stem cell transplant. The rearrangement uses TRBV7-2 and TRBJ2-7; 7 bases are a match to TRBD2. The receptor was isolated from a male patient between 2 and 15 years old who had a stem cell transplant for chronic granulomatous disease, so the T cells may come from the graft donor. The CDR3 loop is CASSSGLVYEQYF. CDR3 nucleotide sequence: TGTGCCAGCAGCTCAGGACTAGTCTACGAGCAGTACTTC.